The 30 T cell receptor beta chains below were found in one sample sequenced in a study of cytomegalovirus exposure and HLA in healthy donors. 13 Jbeta primers and 60 Vbeta primers were used for the PCR. The table came from immunoSEQ multiplex PCR; TCRdb's copy has only in-frame clones and leaves some out. The profile covers 150,000 to 200,000 clones, with about 80% appearing a single time and about 14% taken by the ten largest. Sequenced: PBMCs. The receptors derive from a man aged 50 or older in good health and CMV-seropositive.

Here the CDR3 reads CASSLRASSGGPSGETQYF. The CDR3 nucleotides are TGTGCCAGCAGCTTAAGAGCTTCTAGCGGTGGGCCAAGCGGGGAGACCCAGTACTTC. J is TRBJ2-5 and V is TRBV7-9; 7 nucleotides align to TRBD2. The germline V gene encodes CDR1 SEHNR and CDR2 FQNEAQ (reference sequence). CDR3 length equals 19 residues. With 2 bases clipped from V and 5 bases from J, the junction kept 20 bases outside the gene matches.

The chain couples TRBV5-1 to TRBJ1-2; D is ambiguous. Germline CDR1 reads SGHRS; CDR2 reads YFSETQ. CDR3 length: 14 residues. The V end lost 0 bases, the J end lost 4 bases, and 10 bases lay between the germline ends. This CDR3 is CASSLVSGSYGYTF. CDR3 sequence (DNA): TGCGCCAGCAGCTTGGTGTCCGGGTCCTATGGCTACACCTTC. Supplemented by reference TRBV5-1 and TRBJ1-2, the full variable domain reads KAGVTQTPRYLIKTRGQQVTLSCSPISGHRSVSWYQQTPGQGLQFLFEYFSETQRNKGNFPGRFSGRQFSNSRSEMNVSTLELGDSALYLCASSLVSGSYGYTFGSGTRLTVV.

This rearrangement joins TRBV2 to TRBJ1-1, with 11 bases identical to TRBD1. CDR3 length equals 15 residues. Trimming at V came to 6 bases and at J to 4 bases, leaving 7 bases not matched to a gene. Looked up from germline, CDR1 is SNHLY and CDR2 is FYNNEI. CDR3 DNA: TGTGCCAGCAGAACGGACAGGGGGCGCGGCACTGAAGCTTTCTTT. Encoded protein: CASRTDRGRGTEAFF.

Written as DNA, the CDR3 is TGTGCCAGCAGCTTACCCAGAGGACAGGGGGTAAGCTATGGCTACACCTTC. Protein sequence: CASSLPRGQGVSYGYTF. The chain is built from TRBV13 and TRBJ1-2; 10 bases map to TRBD1. V trimming: 2 bases; J trimming: 4 bases; junction bases outside the gene matches: 10. CDR1 is PRHDT and CDR2 is FYEKMQ in the germline V gene (reference sequence). The CDR3 runs to 17 residues.

V gene TRBV28 combines with J gene TRBJ2-2; 15 bases match TRBD2. The CDR3 is made up of 19 amino acids. Per germline, CDR1 MDHEN and CDR2 SYDVKM. The trim removed 3 bases at V and 4 bases at J, leaving 9 bases unmatched. The CDR3 region has the DNA TGTGCCAGCAGTTTCTACCGGACTAGCGGGGGGGCGGTCACCGGGGAGCTGTTTTTT. As protein: CASSFYRTSGGAVTGELFF.

The rearrangement joins TRBV9 to TRBJ1-1, with 10 bases lining up with TRBD1. CDR1 is SGDLS and CDR2 is YYNGEE in the germline V gene. The V segment lost 2 bases and the J segment 6 bases; nucleotides outside the gene matches: 7. This CDR3 has 15 amino acids. CDR3 loop: CASSVTGGNGAEAFF. The CDR3 DNA is TGTGCCAGCAGCGTGACAGGGGGCAACGGCGCTGAAGCTTTCTTT.

The chain carries TRBV15 and TRBJ2-7, with 7 positions matching TRBD1. Unmatched junction bases numbered 6, after V lost 1 base and J lost 6 bases. Germline V lookup: CDR1 LNHNV, CDR2 YYDKDF (reference sequence). The CDR3 runs to 14 residues. The CDR3 DNA is TGTGCCACCAGCAGAGGTGAGGGGGCTACCGAGCAGTACGTC. Its protein product is CATSRGEGATEQYV.

The V gene is TRBV19, the J gene TRBJ1-2; D not certain. The CDR3 runs to 13 residues. The germline CDR1 and CDR2 sequences are LNHDA and SQIVND (reference sequence). Trimming left V 6 bases short and J 6 bases short, with 14 bases between. The DNA for the CDR3 is TGTGCCAGTAGCTCCACGGGAGACGATGGCTACACCTTC. Encoded protein: CASSSTGDDGYTF.

J is TRBJ2-1 and V is TRBV11-2; 11 bases line up with TRBD2. Germline lookup yields CDR1 SGHAT and CDR2 FQNNGV. V gave up 6 bases and J gave up 2 bases; unmatched junction bases: 9. The CDR3 is made up of 17 amino acids. As DNA, the CDR3 is TGTGCCAGCAGATCCGGGACTAGCGGCCCCCCCTACAATGAGCAGTTCTTC. Translating gives CASRSGTSGPPYNEQFF. Supplemented by reference TRBV11-2 and TRBJ2-1, the full variable domain reads EAGVAQSPRYKIIEKRQSVAFWCNPISGHATLYWYQQILGQGPKLLIQFQNNGVVDDSQLPKDRFSAERLKGVDSTLKIQPAKLEDSAVYLCASRSGTSGPPYNEQFFGPGTRLTVL.

The chain recombines TRBV15 with TRBJ2-3, with TRBD2 identical over 7 bases. The CDR3 totals 15 residues. Germline lookup yields CDR1 LNHNV and CDR2 YYDKDF (reference sequence). The V segment lost 6 bases and the J segment 2 bases; nucleotides outside the gene matches: 8. The chain's CDR3 is CATRSGTLPTDTQYF. Here the CDR3 DNA reads TGTGCCACCAGGAGCGGGACTCTGCCCACAGATACGCAGTATTTT.

This rearrangement joins TRBV6-5 to TRBJ1-5, with D uncertain. Germline V gene sequence: CDR1 MNHEY, CDR2 SVGAGI. CDR3 size: 13 residues. Trimming shortened V by 0 bases and J by 6 bases, and 6 bases separated the two germline ends. The CDR3 sequence is CASSYSSFQPQHF. Written as DNA, the CDR3 is TGTGCCAGCAGTTACTCGAGTTTTCAGCCCCAGCATTTT.

V and J are TRBV5-1 and TRBJ2-1, with 10 bases fitting TRBD2. The ends lost 2 bases at V and 6 bases at J; junction bases unmatched: 5. Germline CDR1 is SGHRS and CDR2 is YFSETQ. This CDR3 region has 15 residues. The CDR3, as DNA: TGCGCCAGCAGCTTATTCACTAGCGGGGCCAATGAGCAGTTCTTC. It yields the protein CASSLFTSGANEQFF.

CDR3 coding DNA: TGTGCCAGCAGCTTAGGACAGGTTAATGAAAAACTGTTTTTT. Translating gives CASSLGQVNEKLFF. The chain has TRBV5-4 and TRBJ1-4; 7 nucleotides agree with TRBD1. This CDR3 comprises 14 residues. The V and J ends lost 2 bases and 4 bases, in that order; junction bases with no gene match: 2. Per the germline V gene, CDR1 is SGHNT and CDR2 is YYREEE (reference sequence).

The V call is TRBV6-5, the J call TRBJ2-1; D not certain. Germline V lookup: CDR1 MNHEY, CDR2 SVGAGI. V was shortened by 3 bases and J by 0 bases, with 6 bases between the two germline ends. The CDR3 is made up of 14 amino acids. CDR3 sequence reads: CASSYTVSYNEQFF. Written as DNA, the CDR3 is TGTGCCAGCAGTTATACGGTCTCCTACAATGAGCAGTTCTTC.

This rearrangement joins TRBV15 to TRBJ1-2, with D hard to call. Germline assignment: CDR1 LNHNV and CDR2 YYDKDF (reference sequence). V was clipped by 1 base and J by 4 bases, with 10 bases between them. The CDR3 covers 14 residues. The CDR3: CATSRAAAPYGYTF. CDR3 in DNA: TGTGCCACCAGCAGAGCTGCGGCGCCCTATGGCTACACCTTC.

The chain uses TRBV5-1 and TRBJ1-6; 8 bases are a match to TRBD1. With 5 bases clipped from V and 10 bases from J, the junction kept 11 bases outside the gene matches. Germline CDR1 SGHRS, CDR2 YFSETQ. CDR3 length: 15 amino acids. CDR3 sequence (DNA): TGCGCCAGCAGAGTCTCTGGACAGGGACTATCACCCCTCCACTTT. Its translation is CASRVSGQGLSPLHF.

V is TRBV7-2 and J is TRBJ2-2; 9 positions agree with TRBD1. The V and J ends lost 1 base and 4 bases, in that order; junction bases with no gene match: 4. This CDR3 has 16 amino acids. The germline CDR1 and CDR2 sequences are SGHTA and FQGNSA. CDR3 amino acids: CASSLDRGLGTGELFF. For the CDR3, the DNA is TGTGCCAGCAGCTTAGACAGGGGGCTAGGCACCGGGGAGCTGTTTTTT.

This rearrangement joins TRBV27 to TRBJ2-1, with 12 bases aligning to TRBD2. CDR3 size: 16 residues. V shed 11 bases, J shed 0 bases, and the junction held 8 bases outside the gene matches. Germline loops: CDR1 MNHEY, CDR2 SMNVEV (reference sequence). CDR3 nucleotides: TGTGCCTCACGGGCTAGCGGGGGGGCCTCCTACAATGAGCAGTTCTTC. Residues: CASRASGGASYNEQFF.

This clone was observed a single time. This sequence joins TRBV5-4 and TRBJ2-5; 7 bases agree with TRBD1. The CDR3 loop spans 15 amino acids. Germline V CDR1 and CDR2: SGHNT, YYREEE (reference sequence). V gave up 4 bases and J gave up 2 bases; unmatched junction bases: 8. CDR3 protein: CASSRTGSSQETQYF. CDR3 DNA: TGTGCCAGCAGCAGGACAGGCTCCTCGCAAGAGACCCAGTACTTC. The entire variable domain, with the rest obtained from reference TRBV5-4 and TRBJ2-5, is as follows: ETGVTQSPTHLIKTRGQQVTLRCSSQSGHNTVSWYQQALGQGPQFIFQYYREEENGRGNFPPRFSGLQFPNYSSELNVNALELDDSALYLCASSRTGSSQETQYFGPGTRLLVL.

This clone has just a few counts. This chain uses TRBV4-1 with TRBJ2-7, with TRBD1 matching over 8 bases. Per germline, CDR1 MGHRA and CDR2 YSYEKL. This CDR3 region has 14 residues. The ends lost 4 bases at V and 5 bases at J; junction bases unmatched: 7. CDR3 nucleotides: TGCGCCAGCAGCCTCACGGACAGGGCCCACGAGCAGTACGTC. Translated: CASSLTDRAHEQYV.

The chain combines TRBV9 with TRBJ2-2; D might be TRBD1 (7 bases). V lost 5 bases to trimming and J lost 6 bases, with 17 bases between them. Per germline, CDR1 SGDLS and CDR2 YYNGEE. CDR3 length: 15 amino acids. CDR3 sequence: CASREGASFAGELFF. The CDR3 coding sequence is TGTGCCAGCAGGGAGGGGGCTAGCTTCGCCGGGGAGCTGTTTTTT.

This sequence joins TRBV19 and TRBJ2-6; 8 bases map to TRBD1. From germline, CDR1 is LNHDA and CDR2 SQIVND (reference sequence). V shed 5 bases and J 2 bases; nucleotides not matched to a gene: 5. The CDR3 totals 16 residues. Here the CDR3 reads CASSSGGIAGANVLTF. The CDR3 nucleotides are TGTGCCAGTAGTTCAGGGGGCATTGCTGGGGCCAACGTCCTGACTTTC.

This rearrangement joins TRBV18 to TRBJ2-6; TRBD1 agrees at 8 bases. V was pared by 1 base and J by 4 bases, with 3 bases of the junction left unmatched. The CDR3 has 16 amino acids. Germline V gene sequence: CDR1 KGHSH, CDR2 LQKENI. The CDR3 reads CASSPRQGAGANVLTF. Here the CDR3 DNA reads TGTGCCAGCTCACCACGGCAGGGGGCGGGGGCCAACGTCCTGACTTTC.

V and J are TRBV4-1 and TRBJ2-1; D is possibly TRBD1 (5 bases). CDR1 MGHRA and CDR2 YSYEKL come from the germline V gene. The CDR3 spans 16 residues. The V end was cut by 5 bases, the J end by 2 bases, with 16 bases between. The CDR3, as DNA: TGCGCCAGCAGCTCCCCAGGGAAAGCAACCTACAATGAGCAGTTCTTC. Its translation is CASSSPGKATYNEQFF.

The V gene is TRBV6-1, the J gene TRBJ2-7; 9 bases align to TRBD2. The CDR3 length is 16 residues. Germline CDR1 and CDR2: MNHNS and SASEGT. V dropped 0 bases and J dropped 6; count of bases not matched to a gene: 9. CDR3 loop: CASSEAFVAGAVEQYV. Written as DNA, the CDR3 is TGTGCCAGCAGTGAAGCATTCGTAGCGGGGGCGGTCGAGCAGTACGTC.

This clone was observed a single time. The chain uses TRBV19 and TRBJ1-4; D possibly corresponds to TRBD1 (5 bases). CDR1 is LNHDA, CDR2 SQIVND, per germline (reference sequence). Trimming stripped 3 bases from V and 0 bases from J, with 17 bases between. The CDR3 has 18 amino acids. CDR3 amino acids: CASSIGRRDWATNEKLFF. Here the CDR3 DNA reads TGTGCCAGTAGTATTGGACGCAGGGATTGGGCAACTAATGAAAAACTGTTTTTT.

The chain employs TRBV5-1 and TRBJ2-7; D is uncertain. Per the germline V gene, CDR1 is SGHRS and CDR2 is YFSETQ. The ends were cut back, 4 bases at V and 0 bases at J, with 11 bases in the middle. The CDR3 consists of 14 residues. DNA of the CDR3: TGCGCCAGCAGCCACCCCCGGAGCTCCTACGAGCAGTACTTC. As protein: CASSHPRSSYEQYF.

The chain couples TRBV5-6 to TRBJ1-1; D is unresolved. Germline V gene lookup returns CDR1 SGHDT and CDR2 YYEEEE. The length of the CDR3 is 13 residues. V lost 3 bases to trimming and J lost 1 base, with 7 bases between them. The CDR3 DNA is TGTGCCAGCAGCTGGACTGCGAACACTGAAGCTTTCTTT. This sequence encodes CASSWTANTEAFF.

The chain employs TRBV28 and TRBJ1-5, with D maybe TRBD1 (5 bases). The CDR3 is made up of 13 amino acids. Germline CDR1 and CDR2: MDHEN and SYDVKM. V shed 5 bases and J shed 7 bases, with 12 bases lying between them. The CDR3 spells CASSPSGKQPQHF. The DNA of the CDR3 is TGTGCCAGCAGTCCGTCAGGGAAACAGCCCCAGCATTTT.

This clone was seen only once. CDR3 bases: TGTGCCAGCAGCTCAAAGGGGGCTGGTGAGCAGTACGTC. It translates to CASSSKGAGEQYV. V is TRBV5-4 and J is TRBJ2-7; TRBD1 matches at 7 bases. The CDR3 is 13 residues long. CDR1 and CDR2 from the germline V gene are SGHNT and YYREEE (reference sequence). The trim removed 3 bases at V and 7 bases at J, leaving 7 bases unmatched.